This T cell receptor beta chain stems from a study of blood T cell repertoires in COVID-19. Study in general: Samples of COVID-19 (acute and convalescent) were obtained from the United States, Italy and Spain. T cells, B-cell-depleted T cells, or PBMCs provided the cDNA or gDNA that served as material.

Per the authors' pipeline: It was from reference gene primer amplification that nucleated cell counts were estimated. Method: immunoSEQ multiplex PCR; TCRdb's copy keeps in-frame clones and lacks some. The V and J calls and clone size come from that table; D and trimming were worked out from the DNA. The sample consists of around 330,000 clones, around 90% of them appearing once. Recovery meant two consecutive negative NP/OP PCR tests, professional clearance, or resolved symptoms. The CDR3 is made up of 13 amino acids. Trimming cost V 5 bases and J 4 bases; bases outside gene matches: 2. This clonotype was obtained from a man between 60 and 75 years old who had recovered from COVID-19. This sequence joins TRBV12-3 or TRBV12-4 and TRBJ1-2; 9 nucleotides line up with TRBD1. The specimen was PBMCs or T cells enriched from blood (not recorded which). In nucleotides, the CDR3 is TGTGCCAGCAGTCTACAGGGGGCCTATGGCTACACCTTC. Residues: CASSLQGAYGYTF.